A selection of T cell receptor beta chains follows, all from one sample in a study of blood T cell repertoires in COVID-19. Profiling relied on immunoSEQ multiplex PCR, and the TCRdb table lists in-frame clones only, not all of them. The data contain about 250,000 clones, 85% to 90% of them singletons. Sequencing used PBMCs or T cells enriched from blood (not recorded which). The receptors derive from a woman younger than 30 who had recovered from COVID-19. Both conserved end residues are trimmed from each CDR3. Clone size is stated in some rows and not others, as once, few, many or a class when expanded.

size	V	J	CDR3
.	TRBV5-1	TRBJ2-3	ASKAGGGTDTQY
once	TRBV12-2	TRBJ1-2	ASRLPSDAGRYGYT
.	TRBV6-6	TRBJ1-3	ASSQRHNTVSGNTIY
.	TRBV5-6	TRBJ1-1	ASSWDRVTEAF
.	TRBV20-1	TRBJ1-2	SASPRYGYT
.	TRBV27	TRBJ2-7	ASSLSPFEYEQY
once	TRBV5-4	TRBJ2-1	ASSKGAGEQF
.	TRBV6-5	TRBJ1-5	ATRTGTSYQPQH
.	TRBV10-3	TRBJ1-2	AITQGYYGYT
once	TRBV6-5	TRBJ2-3	ASRGTASTDTQY
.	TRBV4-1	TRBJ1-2	ASSPAPTDNYGYT
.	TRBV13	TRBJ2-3	ASSLVGQWVSTDTQY
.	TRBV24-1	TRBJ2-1	ATSGVAGGFYNEQF
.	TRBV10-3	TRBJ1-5	AISSNSNQPQH
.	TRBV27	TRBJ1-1	AAGAGGSTEAF
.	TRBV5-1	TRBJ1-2	ASSLSGGSNYGYT
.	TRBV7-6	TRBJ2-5	ASSLVPGSQETQY
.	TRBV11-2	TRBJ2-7	ASSLAQGVLYEQY
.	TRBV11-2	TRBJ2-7	ASSLGQTYEQY
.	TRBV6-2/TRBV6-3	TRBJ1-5	ASSYRTGQGDFQPQH
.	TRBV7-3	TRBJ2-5	ASSLRGQGRETQY
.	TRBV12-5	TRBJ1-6	ASGPDAALSPLH
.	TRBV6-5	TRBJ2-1	ASSYRTTKGNEQF
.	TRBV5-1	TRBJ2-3	ASSAYLAGETDTQY
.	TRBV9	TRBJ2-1	ASSVVGSGVYNEQF
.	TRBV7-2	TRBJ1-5	ASSLGGQFNQPQH
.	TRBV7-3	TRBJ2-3	ASSLTSGGADTQY
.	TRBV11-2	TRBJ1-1	ASSLDGGMEAF
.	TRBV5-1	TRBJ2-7	ASSLARVEGQY
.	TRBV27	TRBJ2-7	ASSRRGSYEQY
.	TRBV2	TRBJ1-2	ASSGDRGEGYGYT
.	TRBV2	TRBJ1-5	ASSEWGTAPNQPQH
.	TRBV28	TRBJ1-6	ASSLPRTGNNSPLH
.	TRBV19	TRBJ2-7	ASSPLGDRGKSEQY
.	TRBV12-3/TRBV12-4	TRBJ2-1	ASSTGQAEQF
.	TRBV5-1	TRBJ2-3	ASSARGSSTDTQY
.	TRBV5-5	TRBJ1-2	ASTLTGTGDYGYT
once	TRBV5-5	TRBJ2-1	ASNSPISYNEQF
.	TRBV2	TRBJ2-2	ASSEDLSGGAGGELF
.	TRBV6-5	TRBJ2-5	ASSYNIPGVGETQY
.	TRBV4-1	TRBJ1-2	ASSQEQGIGYGYT
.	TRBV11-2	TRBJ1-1	ASSLRQGLEAF
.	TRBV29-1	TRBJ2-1	SVEDQREF
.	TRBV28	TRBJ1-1	ASSLPGLNTEAF
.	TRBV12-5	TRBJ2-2	ASRGSGELF
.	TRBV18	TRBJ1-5	ASSPTHSGTDNNQPQH
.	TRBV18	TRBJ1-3	ASSAKTRLVSGNTIY
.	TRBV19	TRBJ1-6	ASSTQGWNSPLH
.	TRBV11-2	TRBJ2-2	AIAERTGGNTGELF